Shown below are 7 T cell receptor beta chains from a single sample sequenced in a study of blood T cell repertoires in COVID-19. Generated by immunoSEQ multiplex PCR, the TCRdb table keeps only in-frame clones and is missing some. Found here are around 230,000 clones, approximately 86% of them singletons; the top ten hold 10% to 13%. The specimen sequenced was PBMCs or T cells enriched from blood (not recorded which). These receptors were obtained from a man aged 18 to 30 with acute COVID-19.

The CDR3 reads CATSDPVSAVRTF. The DNA of the CDR3 is TGTGCCACCAGTGATCCAGTGTCGGCGGTGAGGACCTTC. The J gene is TRBJ1-2, the V gene TRBV24-1; D uncertain. Trimming removed 3 bases at V and 14 bases at J, with 18 bases between. This CDR3 spans 13 amino acids. Germline V gene lookup returns CDR1 KGHDR and CDR2 SFDVKD.

The V and J genes are TRBV11-2 and TRBJ1-1; 8 bases are a match to TRBD1. CDR3 length: 14 residues. Trimming cost V 6 bases and J 6 bases; bases outside gene matches: 9. Germline CDR1 and CDR2: SGHAT and FQNNGV. The chain's CDR3 is CASRKQGGYPEAFF. CDR3 sequence (DNA): TGTGCCAGCAGGAAACAGGGGGGATATCCTGAAGCTTTCTTT.

In this sample, this clone is large (0.1 to 1%). The V call is TRBV3-1 (or the pseudogene TRBV3-2), the J call TRBJ2-7; D perhaps matches TRBD1 (5 bases). V was shortened by 6 bases and J by 3 bases, with 24 bases between the two germline ends. The CDR3 is 17 residues long. Germline-derived CDR1 and CDR2 are LGHDT and YNNKEL (reference sequence). In nucleotides, the CDR3 is TGTGCCAGCAGTTACACTTCTCCGCGTGGGGCGATCTACGAGCAGTACTTC. Translated, it gives CASSYTSPRGAIYEQYF.

This chain joins TRBV24-1 and TRBJ2-3; 12 bases agree with TRBD2. The V gene end was trimmed by 4 bases and the J gene end by 6 bases; junction bases not matched to a gene: 7. This CDR3 spans 16 amino acids. Germline lookup yields CDR1 KGHDR and CDR2 SFDVKD. The CDR3 nucleotides are TGTGCCACCAGTGACCCCGGACTAGCGGGAAGGGATACGCAGTATTTT. As protein: CATSDPGLAGRDTQYF.

The V call is TRBV19, the J call TRBJ2-3; D is possibly TRBD2 (6 bases). The CDR3 extends over 14 amino acids. Germline lookup yields CDR1 LNHDA and CDR2 SQIVND (reference sequence). Trimming took 3 bases from V and 2 from J, leaving 9 bases between them. The DNA of the CDR3 is TGTGCCAGTAGTATTCGGAGGGACACAGATACGCAGTATTTT. As protein: CASSIRRDTDTQYF.

The chain employs TRBV3-1 (or the pseudogene TRBV3-2) and TRBJ2-1; TRBD2 matches at 8 bases. The CDR3 is 14 amino acids. In germline, CDR1 is LGHDT, CDR2 YNNKEL (reference sequence). J gave up 7 bases and V 4 bases, and 6 bases lay outside the gene matches. The CDR3 here is CASSLPGGENEQFF. CDR3 nucleotides: TGTGCCAGCAGCCTTCCCGGGGGGGAAAATGAGCAGTTCTTC.

The chain recombines TRBV7-9 with TRBJ1-1; D might be TRBD1 (5 bases). Germline V gives CDR1 SEHNR, CDR2 FQNEAQ (reference sequence). This CDR3 contains 15 residues. Deletions cut 4 bases from V and 6 bases from J, with 18 bases between. Written as DNA, the CDR3 is TGTGCCAGCAGCTCCCAGACAGTCCTTAGCTCTGAAGCTTTCTTT. It yields the protein CASSSQTVLSSEAFF.